A selection of T cell receptor beta chains follows, all from one sample in a study of radiotherapy plus CTLA-4 blockade in lung cancer. Using immunoSEQ multiplex PCR, the repertoire was profiled, and TCRdb retains in-frame clones only, with some absent. The top ten hold around 18% of the sample, which has approximately 47,000 clones, 63% seen once. The starting material was peripheral blood, obtained from a patient treated with radiotherapy plus ipilimumab. The receptors were sampled from a human donor with non-small cell lung cancer who had a partial response to radiotherapy plus ipilimumab. CDR3s include the opening cysteine and the closing phenylalanine or tryptophan. Fields, in order: D gene, clone size, V gene, J gene, CDR3 DNA, CDR3 protein. A D gene is named only where the DNA matches it firmly. Clone size, where shown, is once, few, many, or a class for clones that have expanded.

D: NA
size: NA
V: TRBV5-1
J: TRBJ2-2
DNA: TGCGCCAGCAGCTTGGATGGAGGGCGGACCGGGGAGCTGTTTTTT
CDR3: CASSLDGGRTGELFF

D: NA
size: NA
V: TRBV28
J: TRBJ1-5
DNA: TGTGCCAGCAGCAGTACGACAGGATGGGGAGAGCCCCAGCATTTT
CDR3: CASSSTTGWGEPQHF

D: NA
size: NA
V: TRBV6-4
J: TRBJ2-6
DNA: TGTGCCAGCAGTCCCCACTCTGGGGCCAACGTCCTGACTTTC
CDR3: CASSPHSGANVLTF

D: TRBD1
size: once
V: TRBV5-1
J: TRBJ1-2
DNA: TGCGCCAGCAGCCCGGGGAATAGGCCGGGGACAGGTTTTCCCTATGGCTACACCTTC
CDR3: CASSPGNRPGTGFPYGYTF

D: NA
size: NA
V: TRBV2
J: TRBJ2-7
DNA: TGTGCCAGCAGTGTTGTTAGTGGGGGGTCCTACGAGCAGTACTTC
CDR3: CASSVVSGGSYEQYF

D: NA
size: NA
V: TRBV5-1
J: TRBJ1-1
DNA: TGCGCCAGCAGCGCTTTCGCGGGGGGGAACACTGAAGCTTTCTTT
CDR3: CASSAFAGGNTEAFF

D: TRBD1
size: NA
V: TRBV6-5
J: TRBJ1-2
DNA: TGTGCCAGTACTCCGGGGACAGGGTTAAATGGCTACACCTTC
CDR3: CASTPGTGLNGYTF

D: TRBD2
size: few
V: TRBV29-1
J: TRBJ2-7
DNA: TGCAGCGTTGCCGGGACTAGCGGGAGCGCTACCTACGAGCAGTACTTC
CDR3: CSVAGTSGSATYEQYF

D: TRBD1
size: NA
V: TRBV5-1
J: TRBJ2-1
DNA: TGCGCCAGCAGCTTAGGACAGGGCAATGAGCAGTTCTTC
CDR3: CASSLGQGNEQFF

D: TRBD1
size: NA
V: TRBV5-4
J: TRBJ1-6
DNA: TGTGCCAGCAGTTATACAGGGGACAATTCACCCCTCCACTTT
CDR3: CASSYTGDNSPLHF

D: NA
size: NA
V: TRBV30
J: TRBJ1-2
DNA: TGTGCCTTGCAGGGAATAGGCTACACCTTC
CDR3: CALQGIGYTF

D: TRBD2
size: NA
V: TRBV6-5
J: TRBJ2-3
DNA: TGTGCCAGCAGTTTGGGACTACCCACAGATACGCAGTATTTT
CDR3: CASSLGLPTDTQYF

D: TRBD1
size: NA
V: TRBV11-2
J: TRBJ1-2
DNA: TGTGCCAGCAGCCTGACTTTACAGGGGAGCGGCTACACCTTC
CDR3: CASSLTLQGSGYTF

D: NA
size: NA
V: TRBV19
J: TRBJ2-1
DNA: TGTGCCAGTAGTTTACGGGATTACAATGAGCAGTTCTTC
CDR3: CASSLRDYNEQFF

D: TRBD1
size: few
V: TRBV30
J: TRBJ2-5
DNA: TGTGCCTGGAGTGCCGCCAGGGGGTACGAGACCCAGTACTTC
CDR3: CAWSAARGYETQYF

D: TRBD1
size: NA
V: TRBV7-8
J: TRBJ2-3
DNA: TGTGCCAGCAGCTTAGAGACAGGGGCCGCAGATACGCAGTATTTT
CDR3: CASSLETGAADTQYF

D: TRBD1
size: few
V: TRBV25-1
J: TRBJ1-1
DNA: TGTGCCAGCAGTGAATGGGGGACAGGGAGGAATAGAGCTGAAGCTTTCTTT
CDR3: CASSEWGTGRNRAEAFF

D: TRBD1
size: few
V: TRBV6-1
J: TRBJ1-4
DNA: TGTGCCAGCAGTGAAACAGGGGTAGACGAAAAACTGTTTTTT
CDR3: CASSETGVDEKLFF

D: TRBD1
size: NA
V: TRBV10-3
J: TRBJ2-7
DNA: TGTGCCATCAGTGGGGGGCAGGGGGTCTCCTACGAGCAGTACTTC
CDR3: CAISGGQGVSYEQYF

D: TRBD1
size: NA
V: TRBV15
J: TRBJ1-5
DNA: TGTGCCACCAGCAGAGATCTAGGGACAGGGATTCAGCCCCAGCATTTT
CDR3: CATSRDLGTGIQPQHF

D: TRBD1
size: NA
V: TRBV7-2
J: TRBJ1-5
DNA: TGTGCCAGCAGCGCAGGGACAGGGGGCGGGCAGCCCCAGCATTTT
CDR3: CASSAGTGGGQPQHF

D: NA
size: NA
V: TRBV5-1
J: TRBJ2-1
DNA: TGCGCCAGCAGCTTGCAATCGGCGGTCGAAACAATGAAGCAGTTCTTC
CDR3: CASSLQSAVETMKQFF

D: TRBD2
size: NA
V: TRBV7-3
J: TRBJ2-7
DNA: TGTGCCAGCAGCTCCCGACTAGCGGGTGAGCAGTACTTC
CDR3: CASSSRLAGEQYF

D: NA
size: NA
V: TRBV7-2
J: TRBJ2-3
DNA: TGTGCCAGCACCCTTACGAAAGCGACAGATACGCAGTATTTT
CDR3: CASTLTKATDTQYF

D: NA
size: NA
V: TRBV7-2
J: TRBJ2-3
DNA: TGTGCCAGCAGCTTAGGCGGGACCCGCACAGATACGCAGTATTTT
CDR3: CASSLGGTRTDTQYF

D: NA
size: NA
V: TRBV9
J: TRBJ1-1
DNA: TGTGCCAGCAGCGTAGGCGGCAGTGGGAACACTGAAGCTTTCTTT
CDR3: CASSVGGSGNTEAFF

D: NA
size: few
V: TRBV29-1
J: TRBJ2-6
DNA: TGCAGCGTCGCGTTCTCTGGGGCCAACGTCCTGACTTTC
CDR3: CSVAFSGANVLTF